What follows are 20 T cell receptor beta chains derived from one specimen sequenced in a study of shared clonotypes between healthy human individuals. The table came from immunoSEQ multiplex PCR; TCRdb's copy has only in-frame clones and leaves some out. The table shows some 1.4 million clones, with roughly 95% occurring only once. Sequenced input: naive CD4+ T cells sorted from blood. Stated subset: CD45RA+ positively selected. All receptors come from a man aged 30-40 years in good health.

This clone was observed a single time. The sample contains more than one DNA sequence encoding this CDR3. V and J are TRBV6-5 and TRBJ1-1, with unresolved D. V was cut by 5 bases and J by 1 base, with 2 bases left in between. The germline V gene has CDR1 MNHEY and CDR2 SVGAGI. The length of the CDR3 is 11 residues. CDR3 bases: TGTGCCAGCAGTCGGAACACTGAAGCTTTCTTT. The encoded protein is CASSRNTEAFF.

The CDR3, as DNA: TGTGCCAGCAGTGAAGGGCGGGCCTTCTACGAGCAGTACTTC. It encodes CASSEGRAFYEQYF. The rearrangement uses TRBV2 and TRBJ2-7, with D possibly matching TRBD2 (5 bases). V gave up 1 base and J gave up 3 bases, with 10 bases separating them. Per germline, CDR1 SNHLY and CDR2 FYNNEI. This CDR3 is 14 amino acids long. Drawing the rest from reference TRBV2 and TRBJ2-7, the complete variable domain is EPEVTQTPSHQVTQMGQEVILRCVPISNHLYFYWYRQILGQKVEFLVSFYNNEISEKSEIFDDQFSVERPDGSNFTLKIRSTKLEDSAMYFCASSEGRAFYEQYFGPGTRLTVT.

This rearrangement joins TRBV27 to TRBJ2-7, with D tentatively TRBD2 (6 bases). Germline V gene data show CDR1 as MNHEY and CDR2 as SMNVEV (reference sequence). The CDR3 sequence is 15 residues long. The ends were cut back, 8 bases at V and 2 bases at J, with 19 bases in the middle. CDR3: CASSLPGRTTYEQYF. In DNA, the CDR3 is TGTGCCAGCTCGCTCCCAGGGAGGACGACCTACGAGCAGTACTTC.

About this clone: Within the sample, other DNA sequences also encode this same CDR3. The chain links TRBV25-1 to TRBJ1-1, with 8 bases aligning to TRBD1. Germline CDR1 MGHDK, CDR2 SYGVNS. The CDR3 runs to 15 residues. Trimming cost V 3 bases and J 2 bases; bases outside gene matches: 5. CDR3 coding DNA: TGTGCCAGCAGTGATCCAGGACAGGGTAACACTGAAGCTTTCTTT. Translation gives CASSDPGQGNTEAFF.

V usage is TRBV19 and J usage is TRBJ2-1; possibly TRBD1 for D (5 bases). V was shortened by 7 bases and J by 2 bases, with 18 bases between the two germline ends. CDR3 length: 16 amino acids. Germline CDR1 reads LNHDA; CDR2 reads SQIVND (reference sequence). CDR3 coding DNA: TGTGCCAGTATCTCACCCCAGGGCCCTACCTACAATGAGCAGTTCTTC. The encoded protein is CASISPQGPTYNEQFF. The full variable domain, in which reference TRBV19 and TRBJ2-1 provide the parts outside the CDR3, is DGGITQSPKYLFRKEGQNVTLSCEQNLNHDAMYWYRQDPGQGLRLIYYSQIVNDFQKGDIAEGYSVSREKKESFPLTVTSAQKNPTAFYLCASISPQGPTYNEQFFGPGTRLTVL.

In this sample, this clone turned up a few times. V gene TRBV5-1 combines with J gene TRBJ2-7; D might be TRBD1 (6 bases). Germline CDR1 is SGHRS and CDR2 is YFSETQ. Trimming stripped 4 bases from V and 7 bases from J, with 9 bases between. This CDR3 is built from 11 residues. The CDR3 sequence: CASSATGEQYF. CDR3 nucleotide sequence: TGCGCCAGCAGCGCAACAGGGGAGCAGTACTTC.

As to this clone: This CDR3 is also generated by other DNA sequences in the sample. This chain connects TRBV28 to TRBJ1-2, with no clear D. The CDR3 runs to 12 residues. Germline V lookup: CDR1 MDHEN, CDR2 SYDVKM. The V and J ends lost 2 bases and 5 bases respectively, with 6 bases between them. The CDR3 coding sequence is TGTGCCAGCAGTTTAGCTGATTATGGCTACACCTTC. This translates into CASSLADYGYTF.

In this sample, this clone turned up a few times. The chain combines TRBV28 with TRBJ2-1, with D hard to call. V lost 5 bases to trimming and J lost 11 bases, with 7 bases between them. CDR1 is MDHEN and CDR2 is SYDVKM in the germline V gene. The CDR3 covers 10 residues. DNA of the CDR3: TGTGCCAGCAGTGGGCTCCAGCAGTTCTTC. This codes for CASSGLQQFF.

The chain couples TRBV2 to TRBJ1-1; TRBD1 aligns across 8 bases. Germline V lookup: CDR1 SNHLY, CDR2 FYNNEI. The CDR3 runs to 14 residues. J was trimmed by 4 bases and V by 4 bases; bases with no gene match: 5. In DNA, the CDR3 is TGTGCCAGCAGTGTCCCGACAGGGGTCACTGAAGCTTTCTTT. Amino acid sequence: CASSVPTGVTEAFF.

The chain is built from TRBV18 and TRBJ1-1; 12 bases are shared with TRBD1. V shed 3 bases and J 11 bases; nucleotides not matched to a gene: 10. The CDR3 consists of 15 residues. The germline V gene encodes CDR1 KGHSH and CDR2 LQKENI. This CDR3 is CASSPLAGQGARAFF. CDR3 DNA: TGTGCCAGCTCACCCCTTGCGGGACAGGGGGCTCGCGCTTTCTTT.

This chain uses TRBV28 with TRBJ2-2; TRBD1 matches at 8 bases. Germline V gene lookup returns CDR1 MDHEN and CDR2 SYDVKM. This CDR3 has 18 residues. The V segment lost 5 bases and the J segment 5 bases; nucleotides outside the gene matches: 16. The CDR3 protein is CASSPYGTGRQITGELFF. The CDR3 DNA is TGTGCCAGCAGTCCCTATGGGACAGGCAGGCAGATTACCGGGGAGCTGTTTTTT. Full variable domain (rest looked up from reference TRBV28 and TRBJ2-2): DVKVTQSSRYLVKRTGEKVFLECVQDMDHENMFWYRQDPGLGLRLIYFSYDVKMKEKGDIPEGYSVSREKKERFSLILESASTNQTSMYLCASSPYGTGRQITGELFFGEGSRLTVL.

The chain is built from TRBV5-5 and TRBJ2-7, with 8 positions matching TRBD2. The V gene's germline CDR1 is SGHKS and CDR2 YYEKEE (reference sequence). After removal of 3 bases from V and 0 bases from J, the junction contained 2 bases not matched to a gene. This CDR3 spans 14 amino acids. The CDR3 is CASSWSGSSYEQYF. For the CDR3, the DNA is TGTGCCAGCAGCTGGAGCGGGAGCTCCTACGAGCAGTACTTC.

Concerning this clone itself: This specimen includes other DNA sequences encoding the same CDR3. The rearrangement uses TRBV9 and TRBJ1-1; D might be TRBD1 (5 bases). V was cut by 2 bases and J by 1 base, with 9 bases left in between. The V gene's germline CDR1 is SGDLS and CDR2 YYNGEE. There are 14 residues in the CDR3. CDR3 in DNA: TGTGCCAGCAGCGTCTCCGGACAGAACACTGAAGCTTTCTTT. It yields the protein CASSVSGQNTEAFF.

V usage is TRBV2 and J usage is TRBJ2-7; 10 nucleotides agree with TRBD2. The CDR3 has 14 residues. Per the germline V gene, CDR1 is SNHLY and CDR2 is FYNNEI. Trimming cost V 6 bases and J 5 bases; bases outside gene matches: 7. The DNA of the CDR3 is TGTGCCAGCAGGTGGAGGCTAGCGGGAGACGAGCAGTACTTC. Protein sequence: CASRWRLAGDEQYF.

The V call is TRBV19, the J call TRBJ1-2, with a weak D call TRBD1 (5 bases). Germline V CDR1 and CDR2: LNHDA, SQIVND (reference sequence). The ends were cut back, 2 bases at V and 7 bases at J, with 11 bases in the middle. CDR3 length: 13 amino acids. CDR3 sequence (DNA): TGTGCCAGTAGTATAAGCTTGGGACTTGGCTACACCTTC. Translated, it gives CASSISLGLGYTF.

This clone has just one count. The chain couples TRBV29-1 to TRBJ2-3; 7 nucleotides match TRBD1. Germline V gene lookup returns CDR1 SQVTM and CDR2 ANQGSEA. V trimming: 7 bases; J trimming: 0 bases; junction bases outside the gene matches: 7. The CDR3 runs to 14 residues. In DNA, the CDR3 is TGCAGCGCCCAACAGGGGCTTAGCACAGATACGCAGTATTTT. Amino acids: CSAQQGLSTDTQYF.

The chain is built from TRBV5-1 and TRBJ2-5; TRBD1 agrees at 9 bases. The CDR3 runs to 16 residues. Per the germline V gene, CDR1 is SGHRS and CDR2 is YFSETQ. V lost 7 bases, J lost 3 bases, and 13 bases stayed unmatched. CDR3 DNA sequence: TGCGCCAGCCAGCCTCACGTCTGGACAGGGGAAGAGACCCAGTACTTC. Translated, it gives CASQPHVWTGEETQYF.

The chain couples TRBV28 to TRBJ1-5; D might be TRBD1 (5 bases). V was shortened by 4 bases and J by 0 bases, with 7 bases between the two germline ends. CDR3 length: 14 amino acids. CDR1 MDHEN and CDR2 SYDVKM come from the germline V gene. The CDR3 DNA reads as TGTGCCAGCAGTTACGACAGTAGCAATCAGCCCCAGCATTTT. Translation gives CASSYDSSNQPQHF.

This chain connects TRBV7-9 to TRBJ1-1; a weak D match, TRBD1 (5 bases). The V gene's germline CDR1 is SEHNR and CDR2 FQNEAQ (reference sequence). Trimming took 5 bases from V and 2 from J, leaving 6 bases between them. This CDR3 comprises 12 residues. CDR3 loop: CASSRDNTEAFF. In DNA form, the CDR3 reads TGTGCCAGCAGCCGGGACAACACTGAAGCTTTCTTT.

This clone was detected a few times. The V call is TRBV29-1, the J call TRBJ1-2, with 7 bases fitting TRBD1. The CDR3 extends over 14 amino acids. V shed 6 bases and J 0 bases; nucleotides not matched to a gene: 7. The germline V gene has CDR1 SQVTM and CDR2 ANQGSEA. The CDR3 is CSVQGGQANYGYTF. CDR3 DNA: TGCAGCGTCCAGGGGGGGCAAGCTAACTATGGCTACACCTTC.